This record looks at one T cell receptor (beta chain) sequence and its context. Its cognate antigen is unknown. As defined, naive CD8 cells were CD45RO-negative and positively selected for CCR7, with terminally differentiated effector memory CD45RA+ cells excluded. Those who donated were healthy HIV-negative adults, with no recent acute infections or vaccinations reported. The data stem from a study of shared clonotypes between healthy human individuals. Study-wide background: Donors had three CD4 naive, three CD4 memory, two CD8 naive and one CD8 memory plate apiece. Study-wide results and limits: Approximately 5% was the fraction of naive CD4 clonotypes found shared across a few donors. What naive subsets generally showed was a larger estimated richness than memory subsets showed.

The method was immunoSEQ multiplex PCR; TCRdb's version includes in-frame clones alone and lacks a portion of them. The data hold around 1,900,000 clones, with around 93% observed a single time. CDR3 length: 13 amino acids. The germline V and J ends were trimmed by 0 bases and 6 bases, with 10 bases remaining between them. CDR1 SGDLS and CDR2 YYNGEE come from the germline V gene. The sequence derives from a man younger than 30 in good health. Some clones in this sample may be carry-over from other donors' samples. Sequencing was performed on naive CD8+ T cells from PBMCs. The chain uses TRBV9 and TRBJ2-7; D uncertain. The CDR3 is CASSVDNWGEQYF. The DNA of the CDR3 is TGTGCCAGCAGCGTAGACAACTGGGGCGAGCAGTACTTC.